Listed here are 27 T cell receptor beta chains from one sample, sequenced in a study of T cells in localized non-small cell lung cancer. Measured with immunoSEQ multiplex PCR; TCRdb has only the in-frame clones, and not every one. The table lists under 60,000 clones, about nine tenths of them singletons, with under 20% in the top ten. The sample here was peripheral blood, taken before any cancer treatment. These receptor sequences come from a male donor at least 60 years old with stage III squamous cell lung carcinoma.

The chain uses TRBV5-5 and TRBJ2-7, with 11 bases that match TRBD1. Germline V CDR1 and CDR2: SGHKS, YYEKEE (reference sequence). The CDR3 totals 15 residues. V gave up 4 bases and J gave up 4 bases; unmatched junction bases: 7. The CDR3 sequence is CASSATDRGLYEQYF. Written as DNA, the CDR3 is TGTGCCAGCAGCGCGACGGACAGGGGGCTGTACGAGCAGTACTTC.

The chain links TRBV5-1 to TRBJ1-2, with no clear D. In germline, CDR1 is SGHRS, CDR2 YFSETQ. Trimming removed 3 bases from V and 4 bases from J, with 19 bases in between. The CDR3 sequence is 16 residues long. The CDR3 DNA reads as TGCGCCAGCAGCTCCAGTACGCTTGCCGTGGGCTATGGCTACACCTTC. It codes for CASSSSTLAVGYGYTF.

This chain connects TRBV5-6 to TRBJ1-2, with D uncertain. This CDR3 contains 13 residues. V was pared by 0 bases and J by 4 bases, with 7 bases between. Germline V gives CDR1 SGHDT, CDR2 YYEEEE. The CDR3 is CASSLVSAYGYTF. CDR3 bases: TGTGCCAGCAGCTTGGTATCAGCCTATGGCTACACCTTC.

This sequence joins TRBV5-4 and TRBJ2-3; maybe TRBD1 (5 bases). The CDR3 is made up of 13 amino acids. Germline-derived CDR1 and CDR2 are SGHNT and YYREEE (reference sequence). Trimming cost V 3 bases and J 8 bases, with 13 bases left between them. The CDR3 nucleotides are TGTGCCAGCAGCTCGGCCGACAGTGGTACGCAGTATTTT. Amino acids: CASSSADSGTQYF.

The gene calls are TRBV5-6 and TRBJ2-7, with 7 bases identical to TRBD2. The trim removed 5 bases at V and 0 bases at J, leaving 8 bases unmatched. This CDR3 is 15 amino acids long. Germline V gene data show CDR1 as SGHDT and CDR2 as YYEEEE. CDR3 coding DNA: TGTGCCAGCAGGTTGACCGGGACTACCTCCTACGAGCAGTACTTC. Amino acids: CASRLTGTTSYEQYF.

The rearrangement links TRBV28 to TRBJ1-1; D ambiguous. Trimming left V 3 bases short and J 1 base short, with 6 bases between. Germline lookup yields CDR1 MDHEN and CDR2 SYDVKM. CDR3 length: 13 amino acids. CDR3 region: CASSLDGNTEAFF. The CDR3 coding sequence is TGTGCCAGCAGTTTGGACGGGAACACTGAAGCTTTCTTT.

The chain has TRBV7-8 and TRBJ2-3; TRBD1 aligns across 11 bases. Germline trimming cut 6 bases from V and 5 bases from J; bases unmatched to any gene: 7. CDR3 length equals 15 residues. In germline, CDR1 is SGHVS, CDR2 FQNEAQ. The CDR3 DNA is TGTGCCAGCAGTCAGGACAGGGGGCGGATAGATACGCAGTATTTT. As protein: CASSQDRGRIDTQYF.

The chain has TRBV6-6 and TRBJ2-7, with 9 bases identical to TRBD1. Germline loops: CDR1 MNHNY, CDR2 SVGAGI (reference sequence). The junction had 11 bases not matched to a gene; V was cut back by 4 bases and J by 7 bases. The CDR3 consists of 15 residues. The CDR3 loop is CASSSKTGGAGEQYF. Here the CDR3 DNA reads TGTGCCAGCAGTTCCAAAACAGGGGGCGCGGGAGAGCAGTACTTC.

The rearrangement uses TRBV5-4 and TRBJ1-4; D might be TRBD1 (6 bases). The CDR3 is 15 amino acids. V dropped 4 bases and J dropped 5 bases, with 15 bases sitting between them. CDR1 SGHNT and CDR2 YYREEE come from the germline V gene (reference sequence). CDR3 loop: CASSADSHSNEKLFF. The DNA of the CDR3 is TGTGCCAGCAGCGCGGACAGCCACTCCAATGAAAAACTGTTTTTT.

This clone was counted between two and nine times. This chain uses TRBV5-1 with TRBJ2-7; D uncertain. The V end was cut by 5 bases, the J end by 4 bases, with 16 bases between. The length of the CDR3 is 14 residues. Germline CDR1 reads SGHRS; CDR2 reads YFSETQ. The CDR3 DNA sequence: TGCGCCAGCAGTGACGGACGGAAAACTTACGAGCAGTACTTC. As protein: CASSDGRKTYEQYF.

The chain carries TRBV5-1 and TRBJ2-1; a possible D gene is TRBD2 (6 bases). CDR1 and CDR2 (germline): SGHRS, YFSETQ. The CDR3 covers 16 residues. V lost 0 bases to trimming and J lost 2 bases, with 12 bases between them. The CDR3 here is CASSLGASAAYNEQFF. DNA for the CDR3: TGCGCCAGCAGCTTGGGGGCTAGCGCGGCCTACAATGAGCAGTTCTTC.

Regarding this clone: Germline is not matched at one junction end, which may reflect a read error. The chain is built from TRBV2 and TRBJ1-5; D is ambiguous. Germline V gene lookup returns CDR1 SNHLY and CDR2 FYNNEI. The CDR3 covers 14 residues. The CDR3 coding sequence is TGTGCCAGCCAGGCGGGGTATGGCAATCAGCCCCGGCATTTT. It codes for CASQAGYGNQPRHF.

This clone showed up just once. The V gene is TRBV27, the J gene TRBJ1-5, with a weak D call TRBD1 (6 bases). The length of the CDR3 is 14 residues. Germline V gene lookup returns CDR1 MNHEY and CDR2 SMNVEV (reference sequence). The V end lost 5 bases, the J end lost 6 bases, and 14 bases lay between the germline ends. The CDR3 DNA is TGTGCCAGCAGTCCACAGGGAGTCGGTCAGCCCCAGCATTTT. Translating it yields CASSPQGVGQPQHF.

The chain combines TRBV18 with TRBJ2-6; D might be TRBD1 (5 bases). V lost 4 bases and J 4 bases, leaving 11 bases between the germline ends. Germline CDR1 KGHSH, CDR2 LQKENI. CDR3 size: 15 residues. CDR3 protein: CASSQTGSGANVLTF. CDR3 DNA sequence: TGTGCCAGCTCACAAACAGGTTCCGGGGCCAACGTCCTGACTTTC.

The chain combines TRBV18 with TRBJ2-7, with TRBD1 matching over 8 bases. Trimming took 2 bases from V and 3 from J; bases not matched to a gene: 3. The CDR3 is made up of 14 amino acids. The V gene's germline CDR1 is KGHSH and CDR2 LQKENI. The CDR3 region has the DNA TGTGCCAGCTCACCAGAAACAGGGGGCTACGAGCAGTACTTC. Protein: CASSPETGGYEQYF.

CDR3 nucleotides: TGTGCCAGCAGTCCTAGCGGGATCTCCTACGAGCAGTACTTC. This encodes CASSPSGISYEQYF. The chain carries TRBV7-9 and TRBJ2-7; 9 bases are shared with TRBD2. The CDR3 has 14 residues. Germline V CDR1 and CDR2: SEHNR, FQNEAQ (reference sequence). V trimming: 6 bases; J trimming: 0 bases; junction bases outside the gene matches: 3. Using reference TRBV7-9 and TRBJ2-7 for the parts outside the CDR3, the full variable domain is DTGVSQNPRHKITKRGQNVTFRCDPISEHNRLYWYRQTLGQGPEFLTYFQNEAQLEKSRLLSDRFSAERPKGSFSTLEIQRTEQGDSAMYLCASSPSGISYEQYFGPGTRLTVT.

The chain combines TRBV18 with TRBJ1-5, with 11 bases lining up with TRBD1. The V gene's germline CDR1 is KGHSH and CDR2 LQKENI. The trim removed 8 bases at V and 4 bases at J, leaving 13 bases unmatched. The CDR3 covers 17 residues. The CDR3 loop is CASSRTGGAMANQPQHF. As DNA, the CDR3 is TGTGCCAGCAGTCGGACAGGGGGCGCAATGGCGAATCAGCCCCAGCATTTT.

The chain recombines TRBV4-2 with TRBJ2-1; weak D call: TRBD2 (6 bases). This CDR3 has 15 amino acids. The V end was cut by 5 bases, the J end by 0 bases, with 11 bases between. Germline V gene data show CDR1 as LGHNA and CDR2 as YNFKEQ. This CDR3 reads CASSSRGPSYNEQFF. The CDR3 DNA sequence: TGTGCCAGCAGCTCGCGGGGTCCCTCCTACAATGAGCAGTTCTTC.

The chain has TRBV4-1 and TRBJ2-2, with D unresolved. The ends were cut back, 3 bases at V and 3 bases at J, with 17 bases in the middle. The CDR3 loop spans 17 amino acids. Germline loops: CDR1 MGHRA, CDR2 YSYEKL. CDR3 nucleotide sequence: TGCGCCAGCAGCCATCCCGACTCCCGTGGGGACACCGGGGAGCTGTTTTTT. As protein: CASSHPDSRGDTGELFF.

The chain joins TRBV4-1 to TRBJ2-7; 8 bases are a match to TRBD2. CDR3 size: 17 residues. V lost 4 bases to trimming and J lost 0 bases; unmatched junction nucleotides: 11. The germline V gene has CDR1 MGHRA and CDR2 YSYEKL. CDR3 sequence: CASSLRLAGGNSYEQYF. CDR3 coding DNA: TGCGCCAGCAGCCTAAGACTGGCGGGGGGCAACTCCTACGAGCAGTACTTC.

The V and J genes are TRBV2 and TRBJ1-2; no definite D call. Trimming pared 4 bases from V and 4 bases from J, leaving 13 bases between. Germline CDR1 SNHLY, CDR2 FYNNEI. This CDR3 comprises 14 residues. The CDR3 DNA is TGTGCCAGCAGTGGGCGGCGGCCCAGCTATGGCTACACCTTC. Protein product: CASSGRRPSYGYTF. The full variable domain, with the rest looked up from reference TRBV2 and TRBJ1-2, is EPEVTQTPSHQVTQMGQEVILRCVPISNHLYFYWYRQILGQKVEFLVSFYNNEISEKSEIFDDQFSVERPDGSNFTLKIRSTKLEDSAMYFCASSGRRPSYGYTFGSGTRLTVV.

The chain links TRBV29-1 to TRBJ2-2, with TRBD1 matching 7 bases. Looked up from germline, CDR1 is SQVTM and CDR2 is ANQGSEA. Trimming cost V 4 bases and J 0 bases; bases outside gene matches: 5. CDR3 size: 15 residues. CDR3 nucleotide sequence: TGCAGCGTTGCTAGGGGACAGTCGAACACCGGGGAGCTGTTTTTT. Translating gives CSVARGQSNTGELFF.

This chain joins TRBV5-1 and TRBJ2-7, with TRBD1 matching over 8 bases. With V trimmed by 2 bases and J by 7 bases, 8 bases remained unmatched. This CDR3 is 14 amino acids long. Germline CDR1 reads SGHRS; CDR2 reads YFSETQ. The CDR3 spells CASSFVQGAAEQYF. The CDR3 DNA reads TGCGCCAGCAGCTTTGTTCAGGGGGCGGCTGAGCAGTACTTC.

This clone was seen more than once but under ten times. The V call is TRBV4-2, the J call TRBJ1-6; D possibly corresponds to TRBD1 (5 bases). Germline CDR1 LGHNA, CDR2 YNFKEQ. The CDR3 runs 17 residues. Trimming pared 3 bases from V and 6 bases from J, leaving 18 bases between. CDR3 loop: CASSQDPGRGINSPLHF. For the CDR3, the DNA is TGTGCCAGCAGCCAGGATCCGGGACGGGGGATTAATTCACCCCTCCACTTT.

This chain links TRBV7-6 with TRBJ2-1; D is perhaps TRBD1 (5 bases). This CDR3 is 14 amino acids long. The V gene lost 5 bases and the J gene lost 7 bases, with 15 bases spanning the gap. Germline V CDR1 and CDR2: SGHVS, FNYEAQ. Written as DNA, the CDR3 is TGTGCCAGCAGCAGACAAACAGGTTGGAATGAGCAGTTCTTC. It translates to CASSRQTGWNEQFF.

The chain carries TRBV14 and TRBJ1-4, with D uncertain. Germline CDR1 is SGHDN and CDR2 is FVKESK. The CDR3 runs 14 residues. Trimming left V 0 bases short and J 4 bases short, with 6 bases between. The CDR3 loop is CASSQERINEKLFF. CDR3 nucleotide sequence: TGTGCCAGCAGCCAAGAACGGATTAATGAAAAACTGTTTTTT.

This chain links TRBV19 with TRBJ1-5; D call uncertain. V was clipped by 1 base and J by 2 bases, with 6 bases between them. The length of the CDR3 is 14 residues. CDR1 is LNHDA and CDR2 is SQIVND in the germline V gene (reference sequence). The CDR3 nucleotides are TGTGCCAGTAGTATAGTTGGTGGCAATCAGCCCCAGCATTTT. Translated, it gives CASSIVGGNQPQHF.